This entry lists 18 T cell receptor beta chains sequenced from one sample in a study of blood T cell repertoires in COVID-19. The table came from immunoSEQ multiplex PCR; TCRdb's copy has only in-frame clones and leaves some out. The data contain some 490,000 clones, roughly 85% of them seen just once; the ten biggest clones take up approximately 2.9%. Sequenced sample: peripheral blood. These TCRs come from a human donor in a cohort sampled during active COVID-19.

This chain joins TRBV6-5 and TRBJ1-1; D remains unclear. CDR1 is MNHEY and CDR2 is SVGAGI in the germline V gene. CDR3 length: 14 amino acids. Trimming took off 0 bases at V and 1 base at J, with 6 bases between the two ends. The CDR3 loop is CASSYSNWNTEAFF. CDR3 in DNA: TGTGCCAGCAGTTACTCGAACTGGAACACTGAAGCTTTCTTT.

The chain carries TRBV18 and TRBJ1-2, with TRBD1 identical over 11 bases. With 3 bases clipped from V and 4 bases from J, the junction kept 4 bases outside the gene matches. CDR1 is KGHSH and CDR2 is LQKENI in the germline V gene. There are 15 residues in the CDR3. CDR3 amino acids: CASSPSGQGAYGYTF. DNA of the CDR3: TGTGCCAGCTCACCCTCCGGACAGGGGGCCTATGGCTACACCTTC.

The genes are TRBV5-1 and TRBJ1-5, with D unresolved. V lost 4 bases and J 0 bases, leaving 14 bases between the germline ends. The CDR3 has 16 amino acids. The germline CDR1 and CDR2 sequences are SGHRS and YFSETQ. This chain's CDR3 is CASSVGGSASNQPQHF. CDR3 coding DNA: TGCGCCAGCAGCGTTGGAGGCTCTGCTAGCAATCAGCCCCAGCATTTT.

The chain links TRBV19 to TRBJ1-5; D is undetermined. The germline CDR1 and CDR2 sequences are LNHDA and SQIVND (reference sequence). The CDR3 is 12 amino acids. V was cut by 7 bases and J by 5 bases, with 9 bases left in between. The chain's CDR3 is CASNAGDQPQHF. The CDR3 DNA reads as TGTGCCAGTAATGCAGGTGATCAGCCCCAGCATTTT.

This clone was counted once. V usage is TRBV5-4 and J usage is TRBJ1-4, with D tentatively TRBD1 (6 bases). The CDR3 runs to 13 residues. CDR1 is SGHNT and CDR2 is YYREEE in the germline V gene (reference sequence). V shed 0 bases and J shed 8 bases, with 8 bases lying between them. The CDR3 bases are TGTGCCAGCAGCTTGGACAGGGAGGAAAAACTGTTTTTT. Its translation is CASSLDREEKLFF.

This clone has just a few counts. This rearrangement joins TRBV5-1 to TRBJ2-5; a weak D match, TRBD2 (7 bases). Trimming cost V 0 bases and J 5 bases, with 17 bases left between them. Germline V gene sequence: CDR1 SGHRS, CDR2 YFSETQ. This CDR3 has 16 residues. The DNA for the CDR3 is TGCGCCAGCAGCTTGGGGGCCCGGGGGGCAGGGGAGACCCAGTACTTC. It codes for CASSLGARGAGETQYF.

The chain employs TRBV7-2 and TRBJ2-7; D ambiguous. Germline CDR1 reads SGHTA; CDR2 reads FQGNSA. V dropped 1 base and J dropped 3 bases, with 10 bases sitting between them. CDR3 size: 14 residues. The CDR3 region has the DNA TGTGCCAGCAGCTTAGGTGACGAGCGCTACGAGCAGTACTTC. This encodes CASSLGDERYEQYF.

V usage is TRBV7-9 and J usage is TRBJ2-7, with 11 bases identical to TRBD1. The CDR3 has 14 residues. V lost 3 bases, J lost 7 bases, and 5 bases stayed unmatched. From germline, CDR1 is SEHNR and CDR2 FQNEAQ (reference sequence). In DNA form, the CDR3 reads TGTGCCAGCAGCTTTGGACAGGGGGCGCAAGAGCAGTACTTC. This gives the protein CASSFGQGAQEQYF.

This chain uses TRBV6-5 with TRBJ2-7, with 7 positions matching TRBD1. V lost 0 bases and J lost 6; bases outside the gene matches: 8. The CDR3 contains 15 residues. Germline V gene lookup returns CDR1 MNHEY and CDR2 SVGAGI. CDR3 protein: CASSYSRQGAFEQYF. The CDR3 bases are TGTGCCAGCAGTTACTCGAGACAGGGTGCTTTCGAGCAGTACTTC.

The chain employs TRBV20-1 and TRBJ1-1; 7 bases map to TRBD1. Germline CDR1 is DFQATT and CDR2 is SNEGSKA (reference sequence). The CDR3 consists of 11 residues. Trimming removed 7 bases from V and 7 bases from J; junction bases left unmatched: 6. CDR3 region: CSVKGTVEAFF. The CDR3 DNA reads as TGCAGTGTTAAAGGGACAGTTGAAGCTTTCTTT.

This sequence joins TRBV3-1 (or the pseudogene TRBV3-2) and TRBJ1-1; unclear D gene. CDR3 length: 15 amino acids. Trimming took 0 bases from V and 5 from J, leaving 13 bases between them. The germline gives CDR1 LGHDT, CDR2 YNNKEL (reference sequence). The chain's CDR3 is CASSQEHSRGTEAFF. In DNA, the CDR3 is TGTGCCAGCAGCCAAGAACACTCCCGGGGAACTGAAGCTTTCTTT.

V usage is TRBV6-4 and J usage is TRBJ1-2; 10 positions match TRBD1. The CDR3 spans 14 residues. V lost 4 bases and J lost 7; bases outside the gene matches: 6. Germline V gene sequence: CDR1 MRHNA, CDR2 SNTAGT. The CDR3 reads CASSAETGGGGYTF. In nucleotides, the CDR3 is TGTGCCAGCAGTGCCGAGACAGGGGGCGGTGGCTACACCTTC.

The chain has TRBV7-2 and TRBJ2-3, with TRBD1 as a possible D gene (5 bases). V lost 1 base and J 5 bases, leaving 13 bases between the germline ends. The CDR3 runs to 15 residues. The germline V gene has CDR1 SGHTA and CDR2 FQGNSA. The CDR3 coding sequence is TGTGCCAGCAGCTTAGTGGGGCGGAATCGAGATACGCAGTATTTT. Protein product: CASSLVGRNRDTQYF.

The V call is TRBV6-2 or TRBV6-3, the J call TRBJ2-3, with 12 bases that match TRBD2. The CDR3 extends over 16 amino acids. After removal of 2 bases from V and 2 bases from J, the junction contained 2 bases not matched to a gene. The germline V gene has CDR1 MNHEY and CDR2 SVGEGT. Here the CDR3 DNA reads TGTGCCAGCAGTTACGCTAGCGGGAGGGCCACAGATACGCAGTATTTT. Encoded protein: CASSYASGRATDTQYF.

The CDR3 region is CASNPGGNQPQHF. The CDR3 DNA is TGTGCCAGCAACCCAGGGGGCAATCAGCCCCAGCATTTT. V is TRBV2 and J is TRBJ1-5, with TRBD1 as a possible D gene (6 bases). This CDR3 spans 13 amino acids. Germline V gene data show CDR1 as SNHLY and CDR2 as FYNNEI. V was cut by 7 bases and J by 2 bases, with 9 bases left in between.

This clone was recorded once. The rearrangement uses TRBV9 and TRBJ2-5, with D perhaps matching TRBD2 (5 bases). V gave up 7 bases and J gave up 4 bases, with 26 bases separating them. Germline lookup yields CDR1 SGDLS and CDR2 YYNGEE. The CDR3 loop spans 17 amino acids. The CDR3 region is CASSIPSIGEIVETQYF. The CDR3 DNA sequence: TGTGCCAGCTCGATTCCTTCTATCGGGGAGATAGTAGAGACCCAGTACTTC.

V and J are TRBV28 and TRBJ2-5; 9 nucleotides align to TRBD1. The CDR3 extends over 15 amino acids. V lost 5 bases and J lost 4; bases outside the gene matches: 8. Germline V CDR1 and CDR2: MDHEN, SYDVKM. CDR3 nucleotides: TGTGCCAGCAGTGAATCGGGACAGGGAGGAGAGACCCAGTACTTC. As protein: CASSESGQGGETQYF.

This clone was observed a handful of times. The chain uses TRBV7-2 and TRBJ2-4; 8 bases align to TRBD2. Losses at the gene ends were 0 bases for V and 6 bases for J; bases not matched to a gene: 4. Germline CDR1 SGHTA, CDR2 FQGNSA. This CDR3 spans 15 amino acids. CDR3 bases: TGTGCCAGCAGCTTAGCGAGCGGGAGTGGAAACATTCAGTACTTC. As protein: CASSLASGSGNIQYF. The full variable domain, its missing parts supplied by reference TRBV7-2 and TRBJ2-4, is GAGVSQSPSNKVTEKGKDVELRCDPISGHTALYWYRQSLGQGLEFLIYFQGNSAPDKSGLPSDRFSAERTGGSVSTLTIQRTQQEDSAVYLCASSLASGSGNIQYFGAGTRLSVL.